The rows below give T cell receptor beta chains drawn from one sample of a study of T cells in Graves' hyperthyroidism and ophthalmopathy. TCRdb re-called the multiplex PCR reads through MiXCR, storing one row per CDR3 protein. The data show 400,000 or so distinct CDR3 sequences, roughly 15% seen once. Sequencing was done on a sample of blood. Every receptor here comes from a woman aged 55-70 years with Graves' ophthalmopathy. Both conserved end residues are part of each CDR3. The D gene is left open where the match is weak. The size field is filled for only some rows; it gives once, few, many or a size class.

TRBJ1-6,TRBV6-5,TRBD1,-,CASSYTGQGFSPLHF,TGTGCCAGCAGTTACACTGGACAGGGATTTTCACCCCTCCACTTT
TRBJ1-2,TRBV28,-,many,CASSTAGEGNYGYTF,TGTGCCAGCAGTACTGCAGGGGAAGGCAACTATGGCTACACCTTC
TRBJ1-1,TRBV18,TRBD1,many,CASSPRRGQGAEAFF,TGTGCCAGCTCACCGCGCCGTGGACAGGGGGCTGAAGCTTTCTTT
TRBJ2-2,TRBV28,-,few,CASRPLGTANTGELFF,TGTGCCAGCAGGCCCTTGGGAACGGCGAACACCGGGGAGCTGTTTTTT
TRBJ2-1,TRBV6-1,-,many,CATKYRETYNEQFF,TGTGCCACCAAGTACAGGGAGACCTACAATGAGCAGTTCTTC
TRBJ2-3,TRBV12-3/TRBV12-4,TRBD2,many,CASLNGWLAGFPTDTQYF,TGTGCCAGCTTAAACGGATGGCTAGCGGGATTTCCCACAGATACGCAGTATTTT
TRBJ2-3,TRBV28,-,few,CASKGPGDADTQYF,TGTGCCAGCAAGGGCCCCGGAGACGCAGATACGCAGTATTTT
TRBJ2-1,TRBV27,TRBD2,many,CASSLELAGNNEQFF,TGTGCCAGCAGTTTAGAACTAGCGGGGAACAATGAGCAGTTCTTC
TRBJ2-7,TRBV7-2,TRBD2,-,CASSLVSGGIYEQYF,TGTGCCAGCAGCTTAGTGTCGGGAGGGATCTACGAGCAGTACTTC
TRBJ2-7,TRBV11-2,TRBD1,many,CASSPQRSGGYPYEQYF,TGTGCCAGCAGCCCTCAGCGGTCAGGGGGCTACCCCTACGAGCAGTACTTC
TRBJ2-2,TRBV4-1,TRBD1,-,CASSQDPGDRGQTGELFF,TGCGCCAGCAGCCAAGACCCGGGCGACAGGGGGCAAACCGGGGAGCTGTTTTTT
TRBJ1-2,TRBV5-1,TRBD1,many,CASSSDRSYNYGYTF,TGCGCCAGCAGCTCGGACAGGAGCTATAACTATGGCTACACCTTC
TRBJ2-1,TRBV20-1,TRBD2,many,CSATESGRNHNEQFF,TGCAGTGCCACGGAAAGCGGGAGAAACCACAATGAGCAGTTCTTC
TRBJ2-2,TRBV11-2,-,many,CASSQRVGNNGELFF,TGTGCCAGCAGCCAGAGGGTGGGGAATAACGGGGAGCTGTTTTTT
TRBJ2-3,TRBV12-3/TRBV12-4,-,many,CASTPGVRTDTQYF,TGTGCCAGCACCCCTGGGGTGCGCACAGATACGCAGTATTTT
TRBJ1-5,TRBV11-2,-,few,CASSLRLNQPQHF,TGTGCCAGCAGCTTAAGGCTCAATCAGCCCCAGCATTTT
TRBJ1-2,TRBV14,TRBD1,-,CASSQDRGQGRNYGYTF,TGTGCCAGCAGCCAAGATCGAGGACAGGGACGTAACTATGGCTACACCTTC
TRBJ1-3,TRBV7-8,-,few,CASSPVGGQGTGNTIYF,TGTGCCAGCAGCCCCGTTGGTGGGCAGGGGACTGGAAACACCATATATTTT
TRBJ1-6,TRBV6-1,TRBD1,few,CASTTDRVNSPLHF,TGTGCCAGCACCACGGACAGGGTGAATTCACCCCTCCACTTT
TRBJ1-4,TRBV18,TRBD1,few,CASSPRTGGQASEKLFF,TGTGCCAGCTCACCAAGGACAGGGGGCCAGGCCAGTGAAAAACTGTTTTTT
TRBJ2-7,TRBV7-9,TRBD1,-,CASSLRLAARDSRDYEQYF,TGTGCCAGCAGCTTAAGATTGGCGGCCCGGGACAGTCGGGACTACGAGCAGTACTTC
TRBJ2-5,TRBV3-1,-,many,CASSQDRTAVVETQYF,TGTGCCAGCAGCCAAGATAGGACGGCGGTCGTGGAGACCCAGTACTTC
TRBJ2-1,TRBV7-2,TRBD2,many,CASSPGLAELNEQFF,TGTGCCAGCAGCCCCGGACTAGCGGAGCTCAATGAGCAGTTCTTC
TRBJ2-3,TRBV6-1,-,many,CASSLLRRRSTDTQYF,TGTGCCAGCAGTCTCCTAAGGCGGCGGAGCACAGATACGCAGTATTTT
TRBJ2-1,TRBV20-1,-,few,CSARDHSRGSYNEQFF,TGCAGTGCTAGAGATCACTCCAGGGGTTCCTACAATGAGCAGTTCTTC
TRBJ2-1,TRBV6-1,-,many,CASSLGLQVNEQFF,TGTGCCAGCAGCCTGGGACTCCAAGTCAATGAGCAGTTCTTC
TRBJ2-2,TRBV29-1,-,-,CSVEGTPTNTGELFF,TGCAGCGTTGAGGGGACACCAACGAACACCGGGGAGCTGTTTTTT
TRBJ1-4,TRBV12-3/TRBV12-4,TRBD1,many,CASSRQGANEKLFF,TGTGCCAGCAGTCGACAGGGGGCTAATGAAAAACTGTTTTTT
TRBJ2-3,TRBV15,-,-,CATSRDWADTQYF,TGTGCCACCAGCAGAGACTGGGCAGATACGCAGTATTTT
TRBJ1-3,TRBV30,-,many,CAWSALRGNTIYF,TGTGCCTGGAGTGCCCTTCGAGGAAACACCATATATTTT
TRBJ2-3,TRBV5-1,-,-,CASSLDGVGTTDTQYF,TGCGCCAGCAGCTTGGATGGGGTAGGGACCACAGATACGCAGTATTTT
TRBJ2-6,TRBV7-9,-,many,CASSLGANVLTF,TGTGCCAGCAGCTTAGGGGCCAACGTCCTGACTTTC
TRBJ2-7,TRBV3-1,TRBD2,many,CASSKLAGYEQYF,TGTGCCAGCAGCAAACTAGCGGGATACGAGCAGTACTTC
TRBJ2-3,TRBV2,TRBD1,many,CASSERQGEADTQYF,TGTGCCAGCAGTGAACGACAGGGGGAGGCAGATACGCAGTATTTT
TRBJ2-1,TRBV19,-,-,CATAIRGAGYNEQFF,TGTGCCACCGCTATCCGCGGGGCAGGGTACAATGAGCAGTTCTTC
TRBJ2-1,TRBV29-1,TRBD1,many,CSGLGRRDRGNNEQFF,TGCAGCGGCCTAGGGCGGCGGGACAGGGGGAACAATGAGCAGTTCTTC
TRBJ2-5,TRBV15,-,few,CATSNDGLGPSGTEYQETQYF,TGTGCCACCAGCAACGACGGGTTGGGGCCAAGCGGGACAGAGTACCAAGAGACCCAGTACTTC
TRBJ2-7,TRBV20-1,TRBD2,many,CSARAPSGLPYEQYF,TGCAGTGCTAGGGCCCCTAGCGGGCTCCCCTACGAGCAGTACTTC
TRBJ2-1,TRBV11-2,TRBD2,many,CASSLEGTSIYNEQFF,TGTGCCAGCAGCTTAGAGGGGACTAGCATTTACAATGAGCAGTTCTTC
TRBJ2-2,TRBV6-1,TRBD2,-,CASKAGAGELFF,TGTGCCTCTAAAGCGGGGGCCGGGGAGCTGTTTTTT
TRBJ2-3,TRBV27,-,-,CASSPSVWTQYF,TGTGCCAGCAGCCCCAGCGTGTGGACGCAGTATTTT
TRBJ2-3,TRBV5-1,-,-,CASSLGERQSTDTQYF,TGTGCCAGCAGCTTAGGAGAGCGGCAGAGCACAGATACGCAGTATTTT